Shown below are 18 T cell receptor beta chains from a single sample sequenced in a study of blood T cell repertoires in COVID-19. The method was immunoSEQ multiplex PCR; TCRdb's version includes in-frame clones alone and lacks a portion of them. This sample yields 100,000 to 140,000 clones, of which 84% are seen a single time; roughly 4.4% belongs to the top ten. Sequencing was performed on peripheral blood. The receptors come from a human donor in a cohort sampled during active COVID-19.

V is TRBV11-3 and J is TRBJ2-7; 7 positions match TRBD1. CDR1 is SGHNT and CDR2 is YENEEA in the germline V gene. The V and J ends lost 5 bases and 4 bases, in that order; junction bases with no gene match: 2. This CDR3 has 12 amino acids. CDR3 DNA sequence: TGTGCCAGCAGCCCAGGGGGTTACGAGCAGTACTTC. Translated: CASSPGGYEQYF.

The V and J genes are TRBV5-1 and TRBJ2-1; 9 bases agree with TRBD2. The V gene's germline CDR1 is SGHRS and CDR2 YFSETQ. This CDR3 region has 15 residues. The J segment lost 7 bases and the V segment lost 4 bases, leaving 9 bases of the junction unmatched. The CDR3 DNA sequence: TGCGCCAGCAGCCCTTCTAGCGGGAAAATTAATGAGCAGTTCTTC. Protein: CASSPSSGKINEQFF.

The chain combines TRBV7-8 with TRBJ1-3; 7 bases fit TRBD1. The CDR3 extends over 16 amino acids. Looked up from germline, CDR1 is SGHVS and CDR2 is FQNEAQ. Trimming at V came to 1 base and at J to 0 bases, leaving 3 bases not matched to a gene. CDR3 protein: CASSLGAGGSGNTIYF. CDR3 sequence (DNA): TGTGCCAGCAGCTTAGGGGCAGGGGGCTCTGGAAACACCATATATTTT.

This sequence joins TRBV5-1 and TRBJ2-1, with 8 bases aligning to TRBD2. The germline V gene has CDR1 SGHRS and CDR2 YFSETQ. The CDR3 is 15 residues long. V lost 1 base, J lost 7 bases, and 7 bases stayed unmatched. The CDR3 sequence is CASSLISGSGNEQFF. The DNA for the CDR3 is TGCGCCAGCAGCTTGATAAGCGGGAGTGGGAATGAGCAGTTCTTC.

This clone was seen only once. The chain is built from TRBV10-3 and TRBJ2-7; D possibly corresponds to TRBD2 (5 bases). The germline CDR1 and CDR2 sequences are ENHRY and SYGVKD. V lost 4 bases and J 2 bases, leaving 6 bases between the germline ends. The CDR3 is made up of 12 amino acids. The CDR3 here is CAISVGAYEQYF. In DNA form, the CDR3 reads TGTGCCATCAGTGTCGGGGCCTACGAGCAGTACTTC.

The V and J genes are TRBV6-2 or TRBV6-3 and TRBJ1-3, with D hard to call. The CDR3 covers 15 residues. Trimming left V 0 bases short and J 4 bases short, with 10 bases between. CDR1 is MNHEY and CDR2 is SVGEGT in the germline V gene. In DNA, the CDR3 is TGTGCCAGCAGTTACTCGGAGGTATCGGGAAACACCATATATTTT. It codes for CASSYSEVSGNTIYF.

CDR3 nucleotide sequence: TGTGCCAGCTCACCTCCATTCTCTGGGGCCAACGTCCTGACTTTC. Its translation is CASSPPFSGANVLTF. The J gene is TRBJ2-6, the V gene TRBV18; D gene ambiguous. The CDR3 length is 15 residues. Germline CDR1 and CDR2: KGHSH and LQKENI. Trimming took 3 bases from V and 0 from J, leaving 6 bases between them.

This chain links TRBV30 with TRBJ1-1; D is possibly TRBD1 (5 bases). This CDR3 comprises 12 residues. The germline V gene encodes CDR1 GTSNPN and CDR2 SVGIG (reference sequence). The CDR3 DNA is TGTGCGGGTGGGGGGTTGATCACTGAAGCTTTCTTT. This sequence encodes CAGGGLITEAFF.

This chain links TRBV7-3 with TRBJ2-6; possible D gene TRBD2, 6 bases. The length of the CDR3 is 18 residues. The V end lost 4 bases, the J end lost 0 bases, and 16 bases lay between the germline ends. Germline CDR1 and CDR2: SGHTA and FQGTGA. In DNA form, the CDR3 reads TGTGCCAGCAGCTCACGTAGCGGCCGGAGCTCTGGGGCCAACGTCCTGACTTTC. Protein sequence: CASSSRSGRSSGANVLTF.

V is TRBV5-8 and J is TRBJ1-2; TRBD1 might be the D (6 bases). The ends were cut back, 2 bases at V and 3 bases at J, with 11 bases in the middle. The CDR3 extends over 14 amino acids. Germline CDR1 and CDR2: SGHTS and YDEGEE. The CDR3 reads CASSLGGLYYGYTF. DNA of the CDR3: TGTGCCAGCAGCTTAGGGGGTCTCTACTATGGCTACACCTTC.

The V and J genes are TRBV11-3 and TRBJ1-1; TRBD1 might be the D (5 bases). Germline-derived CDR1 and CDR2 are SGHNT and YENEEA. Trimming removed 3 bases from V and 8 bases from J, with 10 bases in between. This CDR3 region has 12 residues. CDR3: CASSFPGQEAFF. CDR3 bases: TGTGCCAGCAGCTTCCCAGGGCAGGAAGCTTTCTTT. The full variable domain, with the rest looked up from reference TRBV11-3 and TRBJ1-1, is EAGVVQSPRYKIIEKKQPVAFWCNPISGHNTLYWYLQNLGQGPELLIRYENEEAVDDSQLPKDRFSAERLKGVDSTLKIQPAELGDSAVYLCASSFPGQEAFFGQGTRLTVV.

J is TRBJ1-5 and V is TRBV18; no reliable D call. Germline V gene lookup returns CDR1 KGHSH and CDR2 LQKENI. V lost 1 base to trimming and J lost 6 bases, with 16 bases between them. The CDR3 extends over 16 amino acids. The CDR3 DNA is TGTGCCAGCTCACCACAGTCGACGGGGAGTCTTCAGCCCCAGCATTTT. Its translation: CASSPQSTGSLQPQHF.

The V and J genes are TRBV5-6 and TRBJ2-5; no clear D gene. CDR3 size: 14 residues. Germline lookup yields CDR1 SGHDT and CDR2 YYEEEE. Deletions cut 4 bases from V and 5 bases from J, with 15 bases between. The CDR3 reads CASSHRRGLETQYF. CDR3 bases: TGTGCCAGCAGCCATCGACGCGGTTTGGAGACCCAGTACTTC.

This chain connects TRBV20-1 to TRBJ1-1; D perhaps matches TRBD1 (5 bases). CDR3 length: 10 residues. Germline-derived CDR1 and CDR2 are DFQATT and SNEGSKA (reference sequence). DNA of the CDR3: TGCCTTGGACAGAACACTGAAGCTTTCTTT. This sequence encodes CLGQNTEAFF.

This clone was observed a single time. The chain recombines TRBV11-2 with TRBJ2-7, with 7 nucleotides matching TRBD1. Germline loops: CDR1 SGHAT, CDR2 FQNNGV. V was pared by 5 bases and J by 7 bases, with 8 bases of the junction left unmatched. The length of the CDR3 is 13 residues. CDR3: CASSPSGTEEQYV. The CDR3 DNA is TGTGCCAGCAGCCCATCCGGGACAGAAGAGCAGTACGTC.

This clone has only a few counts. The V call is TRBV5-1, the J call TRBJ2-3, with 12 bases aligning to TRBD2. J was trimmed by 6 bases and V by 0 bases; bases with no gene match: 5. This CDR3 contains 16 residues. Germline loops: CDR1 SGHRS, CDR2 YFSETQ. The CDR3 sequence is CASSLASLAGGDTQYF. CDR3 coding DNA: TGCGCCAGCAGCTTGGCTTCACTAGCGGGAGGCGATACGCAGTATTTT.

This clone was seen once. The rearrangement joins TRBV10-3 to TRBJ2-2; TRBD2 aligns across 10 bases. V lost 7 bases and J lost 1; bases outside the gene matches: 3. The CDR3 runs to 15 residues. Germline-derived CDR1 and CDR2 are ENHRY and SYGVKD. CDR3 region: CAINLAGVNTGELFF. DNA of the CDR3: TGTGCCATCAATCTAGCGGGAGTGAACACCGGGGAGCTGTTTTTT.

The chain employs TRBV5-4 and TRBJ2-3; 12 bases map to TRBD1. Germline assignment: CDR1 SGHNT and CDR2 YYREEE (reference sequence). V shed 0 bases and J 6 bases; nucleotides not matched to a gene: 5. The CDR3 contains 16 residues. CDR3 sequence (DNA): TGTGCCAGCAGCTTGGAGGGACAGGGGGCGCGGGATACGCAGTATTTT. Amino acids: CASSLEGQGARDTQYF.